This TCR beta chain was found in a study of identical twins. Findings and limits, study-wide: Sharing of beta out-of-frame sequences by twins showed a weaker excess. Analyses based on zero insertions could be partly confounded by invariant MAIT and iNKT cells.

This clonotype was seen more than once but under ten times. Its antigen is as yet unknown. The CDR3 extends over 14 amino acids. Germline values: CDR1 MNHNY, CDR2 SVGAGI (reference sequence). J gave up 6 bases and V 6 bases, and 9 bases lay outside the gene matches. MiXCR, applied by TCRdb to the 5' RACE reads, yields one record per CDR3 protein. The table lists 1.5 million or so distinct CDR3 sequences, less than 40% of them singletons. The clonotype comes from a newborn girl in good health. The gene calls are TRBV6-6 and TRBJ2-3, with 7 bases matching TRBD2. Sequencing was carried out using cord blood. CDR3 in amino acids: CASRQTSKGDTQYF. The CDR3 coding sequence is TGTGCCAGCAGACAGACTAGCAAAGGGGATACGCAGTATTTT.